This is a list of T cell receptor beta chains from one sample in a study of shared clonotypes between healthy human individuals. Here immunoSEQ multiplex PCR was the method, and the copy in TCRdb shows in-frame clones only, minus some. The table lists some 1.5 million clones, roughly 96% of them singletons. The specimen sequenced was naive CD4+ T cells sorted from blood. Receptors were obtained from a man aged 30-40 years in good health. The conserved cysteine and the conserved F or W are not part of the CDR3 here. D genes are given only for firm matches.

CDR3 length,D gene,V gene,J gene,CDR3 protein
12,.,TRBV4-1,TRBJ1-2,ASSQGTGNYGYT
12,TRBD1,TRBV29-1,TRBJ2-3,SVRGTVSTDTQY
12,.,TRBV11-1,TRBJ2-3,ASSPSPGTDTQY
12,TRBD1,TRBV29-1,TRBJ2-5,SGESGQGGETQY
12,.,TRBV18,TRBJ2-7,ASSSDLSSYEQY
12,.,TRBV18,TRBJ2-5,ASSPLVGEETQY
15,TRBD2,TRBV7-3,TRBJ2-2,ASSHSPGLAGAGELF
11,TRBD1,TRBV25-1,TRBJ1-3,ASRTGPGNTIY
12,.,TRBV28,TRBJ1-5,ASSLGGSNQPQH
13,TRBD1,TRBV28,TRBJ2-7,ASSSSGTGSYEQY
11,.,TRBV29-1,TRBJ2-7,SVLAASSYEQY
11,.,TRBV7-7,TRBJ2-7,ASSLGLAYEQY
11,.,TRBV10-1,TRBJ2-1,ASSEGAYNEQF
11,.,TRBV27,TRBJ2-1,ASSKAPYNEQF
14,.,TRBV28,TRBJ1-5,ASSLNSGVRNQPQH
11,.,TRBV6-5,TRBJ2-7,ASRPLPTYEQY
16,TRBD2,TRBV5-4,TRBJ2-2,ASSFRTSGRADTGELF
12,.,TRBV6-5,TRBJ2-1,ASSFNSDYNEQF
15,.,TRBV5-5,TRBJ2-2,ASSIGGADANTGELF
11,.,TRBV7-2,TRBJ1-2,ASSLGEGYGYT
9,.,TRBV7-4,TRBJ1-1,ASSPQFEAF
13,TRBD1,TRBV6-5,TRBJ2-5,ASSYGTGGIETQY
12,.,TRBV28,TRBJ1-2,ASSFGSANYGYT
9,.,TRBV6-5,TRBJ2-3,ASRRADTQY
12,.,TRBV5-6,TRBJ2-7,ASSFRDPQYEQY
11,.,TRBV28,TRBJ2-5,ASTNPTTGTQY
16,.,TRBV5-1,TRBJ2-7,ASSLNGQWGSHPKEQY
12,TRBD2,TRBV5-1,TRBJ2-7,ASSFQRGAYEQY
11,.,TRBV9,TRBJ2-1,ASSVTAYNEQF
11,.,TRBV19,TRBJ2-1,ASSTESYNEQF
12,.,TRBV5-5,TRBJ1-2,ASSSGGNHYGYT
14,.,TRBV5-3,TRBJ1-5,ARSLAAGASNQPQH
15,TRBD2,TRBV6-1,TRBJ2-7,ASSGSKRLAGEDEQY
12,.,TRBV10-1,TRBJ2-3,ASSDRVSHATQY
15,TRBD2,TRBV10-2,TRBJ2-1,ASMATSGASSYNEQF
14,.,TRBV5-1,TRBJ2-1,ASSLGGPSSYNEQF
12,.,TRBV7-2,TRBJ1-1,ASSLAAGNTEAF
14,.,TRBV27,TRBJ1-3,ASSPAGVRAGNTIY
12,.,TRBV7-2,TRBJ2-7,ASSFLVSDYEQY
11,.,TRBV11-3,TRBJ1-5,ASSLAVVQPQH
12,.,TRBV27,TRBJ2-5,ASSLLASHGTQY